This entry features one T cell receptor (beta chain) sequence. These data come from a study of blood T cells in healthy people across ages. V was pared by 5 bases and J by 6 bases, with 10 bases of the junction left unmatched. The CDR3 loop spans 14 amino acids. Alongside a J-beta primer mix, a sample-barcoded 5' primer served in a second PCR lasting roughly 6 to 12 cycles. TCRdb passed the 5' RACE reads through MiXCR, listing each CDR3 protein once. The repertoire holds 800,000 or so distinct CDR3 sequences, with 62% as singletons. V usage is TRBV12-3 or TRBV12-4 and J usage is TRBJ2-7; 7 bases are a match to TRBD1. Sequenced input: blood. The TCR originated in a man younger than 40 in good health. The CDR3 reads CASSPQMTGFEQYF. CDR3 in DNA: TGTGCCAGCAGTCCGCAAATGACAGGGTTCGAGCAGTACTTC.